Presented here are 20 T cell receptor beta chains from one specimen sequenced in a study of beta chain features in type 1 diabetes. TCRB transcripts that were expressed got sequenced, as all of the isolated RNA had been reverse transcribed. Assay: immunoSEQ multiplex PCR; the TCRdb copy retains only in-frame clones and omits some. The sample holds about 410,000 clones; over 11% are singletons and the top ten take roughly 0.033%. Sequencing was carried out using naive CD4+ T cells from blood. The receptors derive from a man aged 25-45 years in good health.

The CDR3 DNA reads TGCAGCGTTGATCGACAGGGGGGCACTGAAGCTTTCTTT. Residues: CSVDRQGGTEAFF. The rearrangement links TRBV29-1 to TRBJ1-1; 9 bases match TRBD1. Germline loops: CDR1 SQVTM, CDR2 ANQGSEA. V dropped 3 bases and J dropped 4; count of bases not matched to a gene: 3. The CDR3 is made up of 13 amino acids.

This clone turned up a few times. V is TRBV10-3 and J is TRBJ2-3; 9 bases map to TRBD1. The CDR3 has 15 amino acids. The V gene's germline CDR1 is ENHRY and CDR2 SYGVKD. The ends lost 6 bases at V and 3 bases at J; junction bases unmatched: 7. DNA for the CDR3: TGTGCCATCAGGGTACAGGGGGCCAGGACAGATACGCAGTATTTT. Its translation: CAIRVQGARTDTQYF.

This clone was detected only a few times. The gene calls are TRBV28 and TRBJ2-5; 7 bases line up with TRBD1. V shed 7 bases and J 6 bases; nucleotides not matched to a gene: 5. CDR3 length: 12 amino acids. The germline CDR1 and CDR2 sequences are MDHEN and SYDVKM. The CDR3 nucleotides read TGTGCCAGCAACCGGGACAGAAAGACCCAGTACTTC. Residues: CASNRDRKTQYF. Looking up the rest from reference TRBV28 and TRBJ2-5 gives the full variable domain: DVKVTQSSRYLVKRTGEKVFLECVQDMDHENMFWYRQDPGLGLRLIYFSYDVKMKEKGDIPEGYSVSREKKERFSLILESASTNQTSMYLCASNRDRKTQYFGPGTRLLVL.

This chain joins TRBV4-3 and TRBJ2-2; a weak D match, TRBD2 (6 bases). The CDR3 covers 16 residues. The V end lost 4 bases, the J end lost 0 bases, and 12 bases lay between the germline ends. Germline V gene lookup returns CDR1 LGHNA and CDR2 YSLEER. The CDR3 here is CASSLYGGANTGELFF. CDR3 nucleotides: TGCGCCAGCAGCCTATACGGGGGAGCGAACACCGGGGAGCTGTTTTTT.

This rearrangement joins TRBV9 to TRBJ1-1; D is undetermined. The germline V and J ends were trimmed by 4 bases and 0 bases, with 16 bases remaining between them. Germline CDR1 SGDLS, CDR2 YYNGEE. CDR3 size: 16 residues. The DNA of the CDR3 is TGTGCCAGCAGCCCTCGTAAATCGGGTGTGAACACTGAAGCTTTCTTT. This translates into CASSPRKSGVNTEAFF. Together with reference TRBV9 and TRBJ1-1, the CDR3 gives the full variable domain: DSGVTQTPKHLITATGQRVTLRCSPRSGDLSVYWYQQSLDQGLQFLIQYYNGEERAKGNILERFSAQQFPDLHSELNLSSLELGDSALYFCASSPRKSGVNTEAFFGQGTRLTVV.

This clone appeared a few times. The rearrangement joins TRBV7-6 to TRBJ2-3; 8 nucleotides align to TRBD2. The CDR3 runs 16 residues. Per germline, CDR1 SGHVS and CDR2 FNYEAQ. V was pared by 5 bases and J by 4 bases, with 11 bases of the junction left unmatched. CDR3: CASSLLAGSGPDTQYF. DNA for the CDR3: TGTGCCAGCAGCCTCTTAGCGGGGTCGGGGCCAGATACGCAGTATTTT.

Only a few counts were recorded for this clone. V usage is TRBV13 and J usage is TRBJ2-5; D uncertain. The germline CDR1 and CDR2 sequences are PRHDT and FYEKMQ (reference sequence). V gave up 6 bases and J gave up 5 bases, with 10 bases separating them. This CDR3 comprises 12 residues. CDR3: CASSPVMETQYF. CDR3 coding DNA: TGTGCCAGCAGTCCTGTAATGGAGACCCAGTACTTC.

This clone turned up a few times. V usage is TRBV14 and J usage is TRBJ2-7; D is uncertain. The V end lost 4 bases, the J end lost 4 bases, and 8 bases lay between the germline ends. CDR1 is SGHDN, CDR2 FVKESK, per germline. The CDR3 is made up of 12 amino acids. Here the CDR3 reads CASSLPGYEQYV. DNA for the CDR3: TGTGCCAGCAGCCTGCCGGGTTACGAGCAGTACGTC.

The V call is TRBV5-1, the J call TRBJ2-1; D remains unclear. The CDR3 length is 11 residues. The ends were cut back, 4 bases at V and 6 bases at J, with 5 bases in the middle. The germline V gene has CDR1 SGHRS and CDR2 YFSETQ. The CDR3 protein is CASSPANEQFF. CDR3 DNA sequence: TGCGCCAGCAGCCCCGCCAATGAGCAGTTCTTC.

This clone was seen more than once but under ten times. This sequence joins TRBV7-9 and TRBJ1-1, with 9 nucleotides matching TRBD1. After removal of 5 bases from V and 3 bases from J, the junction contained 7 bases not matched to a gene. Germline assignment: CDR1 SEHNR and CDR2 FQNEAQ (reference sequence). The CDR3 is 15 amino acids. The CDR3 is CASSPGTGPDTEAFF. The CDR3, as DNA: TGTGCCAGCAGCCCTGGGACAGGGCCGGACACTGAAGCTTTCTTT.

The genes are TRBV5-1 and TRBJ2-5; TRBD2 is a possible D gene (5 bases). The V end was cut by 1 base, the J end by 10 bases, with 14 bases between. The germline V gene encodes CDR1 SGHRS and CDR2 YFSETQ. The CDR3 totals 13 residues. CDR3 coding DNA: TGCGCCAGCAGCTTGACCCACCTAGAGGGCCAGTACTTC. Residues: CASSLTHLEGQYF.

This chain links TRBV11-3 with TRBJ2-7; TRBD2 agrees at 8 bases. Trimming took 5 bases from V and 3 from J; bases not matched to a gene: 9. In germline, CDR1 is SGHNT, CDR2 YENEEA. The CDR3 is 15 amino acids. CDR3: CASSQVAGGNYEQYF. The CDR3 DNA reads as TGTGCCAGCAGCCAAGTGGCGGGGGGTAACTACGAGCAGTACTTC.

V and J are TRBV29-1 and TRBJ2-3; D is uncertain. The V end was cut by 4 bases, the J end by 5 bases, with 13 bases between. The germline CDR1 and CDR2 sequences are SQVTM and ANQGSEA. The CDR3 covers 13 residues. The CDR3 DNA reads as TGCAGCGTTGGGTTTCAGTCACGAGATACGCAGTATTTT. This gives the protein CSVGFQSRDTQYF.

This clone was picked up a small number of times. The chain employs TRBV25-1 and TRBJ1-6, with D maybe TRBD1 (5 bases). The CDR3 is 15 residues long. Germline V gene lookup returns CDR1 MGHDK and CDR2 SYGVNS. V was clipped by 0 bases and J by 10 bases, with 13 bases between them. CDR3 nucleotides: TGTGCCAGCAGTGAATACCAGGGATATAGATCACCCCTCCACTTT. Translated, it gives CASSEYQGYRSPLHF. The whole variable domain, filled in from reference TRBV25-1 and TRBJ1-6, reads EADIYQTPRYLVIGTGKKITLECSQTMGHDKMYWYQQDPGMELHLIHYSYGVNSTEKGDLSSESTVSRIRTEHFPLTLESARPSHTSQYLCASSEYQGYRSPLHFGNGTRLTVT.

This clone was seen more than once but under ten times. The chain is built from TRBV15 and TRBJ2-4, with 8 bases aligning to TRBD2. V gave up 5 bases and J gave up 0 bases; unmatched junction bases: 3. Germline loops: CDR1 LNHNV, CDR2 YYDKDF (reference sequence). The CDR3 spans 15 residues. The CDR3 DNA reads TGTGCCACCAGCTCGGGGGGGCTAGCCAAAAACATTCAGTACTTC. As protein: CATSSGGLAKNIQYF.

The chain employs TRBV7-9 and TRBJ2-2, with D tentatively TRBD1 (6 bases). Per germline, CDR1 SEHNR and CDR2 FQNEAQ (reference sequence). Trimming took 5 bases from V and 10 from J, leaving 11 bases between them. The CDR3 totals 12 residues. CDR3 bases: TGTGCCAGCAGCCGACGGACAGAGGAGCTGTTTTTT. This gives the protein CASSRRTEELFF.

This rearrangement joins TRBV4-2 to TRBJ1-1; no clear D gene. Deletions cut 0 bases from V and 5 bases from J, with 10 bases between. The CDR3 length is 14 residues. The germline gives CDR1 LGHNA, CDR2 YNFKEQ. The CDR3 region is CASSQEGLVTEAFF. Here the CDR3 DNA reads TGTGCCAGCAGCCAAGAGGGCTTGGTTACTGAAGCTTTCTTT.

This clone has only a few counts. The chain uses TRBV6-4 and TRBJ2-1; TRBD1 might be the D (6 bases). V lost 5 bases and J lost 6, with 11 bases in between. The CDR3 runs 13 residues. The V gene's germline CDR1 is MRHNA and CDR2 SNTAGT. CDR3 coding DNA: TGTGCCAGCAGTTCACAGGGATCCAATGAGCAGTTCTTC. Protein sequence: CASSSQGSNEQFF.

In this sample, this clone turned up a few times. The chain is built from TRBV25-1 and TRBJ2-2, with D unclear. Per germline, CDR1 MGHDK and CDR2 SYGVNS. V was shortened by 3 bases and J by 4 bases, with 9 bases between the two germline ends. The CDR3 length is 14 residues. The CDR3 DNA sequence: TGTGCCAGCAGTGATATGGTGGCCACCGGGGAGCTGTTTTTT. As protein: CASSDMVATGELFF.

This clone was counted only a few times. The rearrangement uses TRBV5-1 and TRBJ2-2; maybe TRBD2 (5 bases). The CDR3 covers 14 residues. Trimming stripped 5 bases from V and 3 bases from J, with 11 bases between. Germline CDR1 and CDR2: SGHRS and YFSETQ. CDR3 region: CASREEAYTGELFF. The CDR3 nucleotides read TGCGCCAGCAGGGAGGAGGCGTACACCGGGGAGCTGTTTTTT.